Listed here are 32 T cell receptor beta chains from one sample, sequenced in a study of shared clonotypes between healthy human individuals. Sequencing used immunoSEQ multiplex PCR; TCRdb keeps in-frame clones, though not all of them. This table has about 490,000 clones, less than 80% appearing once. What was sequenced was PBMCs. The receptors stem from a woman aged 40-49 years in good health. Some clones in this sample may be carry-over from other donors' samples.

This clone was observed a single time. The chain is built from TRBV7-3 and TRBJ2-1, with no clear D. V lost 5 bases and J 6 bases, leaving 11 bases between the germline ends. The CDR3 totals 13 residues. Per the germline V gene, CDR1 is SGHTA and CDR2 is FQGTGA. The CDR3 region is CASSTGRVNEQFF. The CDR3 DNA sequence: TGTGCCAGCAGCACTGGACGGGTCAATGAGCAGTTCTTC.

J is TRBJ2-2 and V is TRBV27; the D gene is possibly TRBD2 (6 bases). This CDR3 is 16 amino acids long. The V end was cut by 5 bases, the J end by 4 bases, with 17 bases between. Germline V lookup: CDR1 MNHEY, CDR2 SMNVEV (reference sequence). In nucleotides, the CDR3 is TGTGCCAGCAGTCGGGGGTTAGCGGTATCCACCGGGGAGCTGTTTTTT. Translating it yields CASSRGLAVSTGELFF.

The gene calls are TRBV9 and TRBJ2-1; no clear D gene. Per the germline V gene, CDR1 is SGDLS and CDR2 is YYNGEE. Trimming took off 0 bases at V and 5 bases at J, with 12 bases between the two ends. The CDR3 extends over 15 amino acids. The CDR3 bases are TGTGCCAGCAGCGTAGAGGACCTCCCGAACAATGAGCAGTTCTTC. Amino acid sequence: CASSVEDLPNNEQFF.

The chain recombines TRBV6-1 with TRBJ1-3; 7 nucleotides match TRBD1. Germline V lookup: CDR1 MNHNS, CDR2 SASEGT. This CDR3 has 14 residues. Trimming took 7 bases from V and 3 from J; bases not matched to a gene: 6. CDR3 coding DNA: TGTGCCAGCAACCCGGGACAGAATGGAAACACCATATATTTT. Translating it yields CASNPGQNGNTIYF.

V is TRBV10-3 and J is TRBJ2-7; no reliable D call. CDR1 and CDR2 (germline): ENHRY, SYGVKD. The CDR3 is 13 amino acids. Deletions cut 2 bases from V and 0 bases from J, with 5 bases between. The CDR3 DNA follows: TGTGCCATCAGTGAGAGCGTCTCCTACGAGCAGTACTTC. Translating gives CAISESVSYEQYF.

CDR3 DNA: TGCGCCAGCAGCTTAGAAGAAGGAGGGGACAATGAGCAGTTCTTC. Protein: CASSLEEGGDNEQFF. This chain uses TRBV5-1 with TRBJ2-1; D may be TRBD2 (6 bases). Between the trimmed V and J ends, which lost 2 bases and 5 bases, there was a span of 14 bases. The CDR3 covers 15 residues. Germline V CDR1 and CDR2: SGHRS, YFSETQ.

A single count supports this clone. V and J are TRBV5-4 and TRBJ2-7, with D perhaps TRBD1 or TRBD2 (6 bases each). The CDR3 is made up of 14 amino acids. From germline, CDR1 is SGHNT and CDR2 YYREEE (reference sequence). V lost 0 bases and J 12 bases, leaving 19 bases between the germline ends. In nucleotides, the CDR3 is TGTGCCAGCAGCTTGGATGGTGGGGGGCAATTTTCGTACTTC. Amino acid sequence: CASSLDGGGQFSYF.

The chain employs TRBV2 and TRBJ2-5, with a weak D call TRBD1 (5 bases). CDR1 is SNHLY and CDR2 is FYNNEI in the germline V gene. The V end was cut by 7 bases, the J end by 5 bases, with 17 bases between. The CDR3 is made up of 14 amino acids. CDR3 DNA: TGTGCCAGCACTCGACCCCAGGGTTTGGAGACCCAGTACTTC. Amino acid sequence: CASTRPQGLETQYF.

The sample holds one count of this clone. The CDR3 DNA is TGTGCCAGTAAGCGCCGGGCTAGAGCAAATCAGCCCCAGCATTTT. Protein product: CASKRRARANQPQHF. The chain is built from TRBV19 and TRBJ1-5; no clear D. The CDR3 totals 15 residues. In germline, CDR1 is LNHDA, CDR2 SQIVND (reference sequence). Trimming cost V 7 bases and J 4 bases, with 17 bases left between them.

The chain joins TRBV18 to TRBJ1-1; 10 nucleotides align to TRBD1. Germline values: CDR1 KGHSH, CDR2 LQKENI. After removal of 0 bases from V and 13 bases from J, the junction contained 5 bases not matched to a gene. CDR3 length: 13 residues. CDR3 DNA: TGTGCCAGCTCACCACCGGGCGGGACAGGGGTTTTCTTT. Protein product: CASSPPGGTGVFF.

This clone was seen just once. The chain carries TRBV7-8 and TRBJ2-3, with TRBD2 identical over 7 bases. The CDR3 has 14 amino acids. Germline CDR1 SGHVS, CDR2 FQNEAQ. V gave up 11 bases and J gave up 0 bases; unmatched junction bases: 8. The CDR3 loop reads CAGGLAASTDTQYF. The CDR3 coding sequence is TGTGCCGGCGGCCTAGCGGCTAGCACAGATACGCAGTATTTT.

The rearrangement links TRBV5-4 to TRBJ2-5; D is unresolved. Germline-derived CDR1 and CDR2 are SGHNT and YYREEE (reference sequence). The V end lost 1 base, the J end lost 5 bases, and 3 bases lay between the germline ends. The CDR3 totals 11 residues. The CDR3, as DNA: TGTGCCAGCAGCTTGAAGGAGACCCAGTACTTC. This encodes CASSLKETQYF.

The CDR3 DNA reads TGTGCCAGCAGCCAAGAGTCAGCGGGAGGCAATGAGCAGTTCTTC. Translation: CASSQESAGGNEQFF. The gene calls are TRBV4-2 and TRBJ2-1, with 9 positions matching TRBD2. Germline lookup yields CDR1 LGHNA and CDR2 YNFKEQ. This CDR3 spans 15 amino acids. The junction had 3 bases not matched to a gene; V was cut back by 0 bases and J by 6 bases.

V usage is TRBV11-2 and J usage is TRBJ1-5; 7 bases line up with TRBD1. Germline CDR1 and CDR2: SGHAT and FQNNGV. Trimming cost V 5 bases and J 5 bases; bases outside gene matches: 9. The CDR3 sequence is 15 residues long. CDR3 DNA: TGTGCCAGCAGCCAAGATGAGGGGGCTCATCAGCCCCAGCATTTT. It yields the protein CASSQDEGAHQPQHF.

This clone was observed once. The V call is TRBV19, the J call TRBJ2-2; 7 positions agree with TRBD2. Germline trimming cut 3 bases from V and 6 bases from J; bases unmatched to any gene: 4. CDR1 and CDR2 (germline): LNHDA, SQIVND (reference sequence). The CDR3 runs 14 residues. CDR3 residues: CASSISAGAGELFF. The CDR3 DNA reads as TGTGCCAGTAGTATCTCCGCGGGGGCCGGGGAGCTGTTTTTT.

The rearrangement links TRBV5-1 to TRBJ2-7; TRBD1 matches at 7 bases. The CDR3 runs 15 residues. Germline CDR1 SGHRS, CDR2 YFSETQ. J gave up 3 bases and V 0 bases, and 6 bases lay outside the gene matches. This CDR3 is CASSLAGQAFYEQYF. The CDR3 region has the DNA TGCGCCAGCAGCTTGGCCGGACAGGCCTTCTACGAGCAGTACTTC.

This clone is a singleton in its sample. The V and J genes are TRBV10-3 and TRBJ2-7; D gene uncertain. There are 14 residues in the CDR3. Germline V gives CDR1 ENHRY, CDR2 SYGVKD. Trimming pared 4 bases from V and 3 bases from J, leaving 13 bases between. CDR3 coding DNA: TGTGCCATCAGTGGGGTCAGTACTCTCTACGAGCAGTACTTC. It is translated as CAISGVSTLYEQYF.

The CDR3 loop reads CASSIDRGAKQFF. CDR3 bases: TGTGCCAGCAGTATCGACAGGGGGGCTAAGCAGTTCTTC. The chain carries TRBV27 and TRBJ2-1; 9 bases agree with TRBD1. The germline gives CDR1 MNHEY, CDR2 SMNVEV (reference sequence). The length of the CDR3 is 13 residues. V lost 5 bases, J lost 11 bases, and 7 bases stayed unmatched.

The V call is TRBV29-1, the J call TRBJ2-1, with a possible D match to TRBD2 (7 bases). Germline CDR1 reads SQVTM; CDR2 reads ANQGSEA. V was shortened by 4 bases and J by 9 bases, with 19 bases between the two germline ends. The CDR3 length is 14 residues. Here the CDR3 DNA reads TGCAGCGTTGTAGTGGGGGGGCTGAGTAGTGAGCAGTTCTTC. It codes for CSVVVGGLSSEQFF.

This clone was counted ten times or more. The rearrangement links TRBV7-6 to TRBJ2-5; 13 bases fit TRBD2. Germline CDR1 is SGHVS and CDR2 is FNYEAQ. Germline trimming cut 0 bases from V and 1 base from J; bases unmatched to any gene: 5. This CDR3 spans 18 amino acids. Written as DNA, the CDR3 is TGTGCCAGCAGCTTAGCGCGGACTAGCGGGAGTGCCCAAGAGACCCAGTACTTC. Translated: CASSLARTSGSAQETQYF.

This chain links TRBV5-1 with TRBJ1-2; 9 bases align to TRBD1. CDR1 and CDR2 from the germline V gene are SGHRS and YFSETQ. V shed 4 bases, J shed 3 bases, and the junction held 4 bases outside the gene matches. The CDR3 contains 14 residues. This chain's CDR3 is CASSEGQGHYGYTF. In DNA, the CDR3 is TGCGCCAGCAGCGAAGGACAGGGGCACTATGGCTACACCTTC.

The rearrangement joins TRBV25-1 to TRBJ2-7; D might be TRBD2 (6 bases). The germline CDR1 and CDR2 sequences are MGHDK and SYGVNS. Trimming removed 4 bases at V and 3 bases at J, with 10 bases between. The CDR3 sequence is 13 residues long. The CDR3 DNA reads TGTGCCAGCAGTGCTGTCGGGAGCTACGAGCAGTACTTC. It yields the protein CASSAVGSYEQYF.

The J gene is TRBJ2-7, the V gene TRBV10-1; D unresolved. The CDR3 length is 14 residues. The germline V gene has CDR1 WNHNN and CDR2 SYGVQD (reference sequence). Trimming pared 0 bases from V and 4 bases from J, leaving 10 bases between. The CDR3 region is CASSESIIPYEQYF. The DNA for the CDR3 is TGCGCCAGCAGTGAGTCGATTATTCCTTACGAGCAGTACTTC.

The chain uses TRBV7-2 and TRBJ1-2; 8 bases line up with TRBD1. In germline, CDR1 is SGHTA, CDR2 FQGNSA. CDR3 size: 15 residues. The trim removed 3 bases at V and 5 bases at J, leaving 8 bases unmatched. The CDR3 coding sequence is TGTGCCAGCAGCTTTGTTAGGCAGGGGGCATATGGCTACACCTTC. This codes for CASSFVRQGAYGYTF.

This clone is a singleton in its sample. Other DNA variants within this sample encode the same CDR3. The gene calls are TRBV2 and TRBJ1-1; TRBD1 is a possible D gene (5 bases). The germline CDR1 and CDR2 sequences are SNHLY and FYNNEI. V lost 6 bases, J lost 1 base, and 9 bases lay in between. The CDR3 extends over 13 amino acids. This chain's CDR3 is CASSLGPNTEAFF. The CDR3 region has the DNA TGTGCCAGCAGCCTGGGACCGAACACTGAAGCTTTCTTT.

J is TRBJ2-1 and V is TRBV5-1, with 10 bases identical to TRBD1. V lost 5 bases to trimming and J lost 8 bases; unmatched junction nucleotides: 4. The CDR3 runs 13 residues. Germline V gives CDR1 SGHRS, CDR2 YFSETQ. The CDR3 DNA follows: TGCGCCAGCAGGGAAGGACAGGGGGATGAGCAGTTCTTC. This codes for CASREGQGDEQFF.

In this sample, this clone turned up a few times. V usage is TRBV29-1 and J usage is TRBJ2-1; D uncertain. Germline V gene data show CDR1 as SQVTM and CDR2 as ANQGSEA. V lost 4 bases and J 0 bases, leaving 10 bases between the germline ends. The CDR3 sequence is 14 residues long. The CDR3 spells CSVVKLSSYNEQFF. CDR3 bases: TGCAGCGTTGTGAAACTGAGCTCCTACAATGAGCAGTTCTTC.

The V and J genes are TRBV30 and TRBJ1-6; D is possibly TRBD1 (5 bases). V lost 7 bases and J 6 bases, leaving 16 bases between the germline ends. Germline loops: CDR1 GTSNPN, CDR2 SVGIG (reference sequence). There are 14 residues in the CDR3. The CDR3 DNA follows: TGTGCCTTCAACCGGGCAGGGTTTAATTCACCCCTCCACTTT. Translating gives CAFNRAGFNSPLHF.

The V gene is TRBV29-1, the J gene TRBJ2-1; 12 bases agree with TRBD2. CDR3 length equals 15 residues. The V gene's germline CDR1 is SQVTM and CDR2 ANQGSEA. Trimming took 3 bases from V and 6 from J; bases not matched to a gene: 6. CDR3 residues: CSVEPTSGSTNEQFF. CDR3 DNA sequence: TGCAGCGTTGAGCCGACTAGCGGGAGCACCAATGAGCAGTTCTTC.

The chain has TRBV6-6 and TRBJ1-1, with 10 bases matching TRBD1. CDR1 is MNHNY, CDR2 SVGAGI, per germline (reference sequence). The CDR3 totals 16 residues. V lost 5 bases, J lost 4 bases, and 10 bases stayed unmatched. CDR3 in DNA: TGTGCCAGCAGTCCAAACCGGGACAGGGGCGCCACTGAAGCTTTCTTT. As protein: CASSPNRDRGATEAFF.

The V and J genes are TRBV6-5 and TRBJ1-1, with 10 positions matching TRBD1. This CDR3 has 15 amino acids. From germline, CDR1 is MNHEY and CDR2 SVGAGI. Trimming at V came to 8 bases and at J to 4 bases, leaving 10 bases not matched to a gene. In DNA, the CDR3 is TGTGCCAGCCACCGGACAGGGGGGTCGACCACTGAAGCTTTCTTT. Protein: CASHRTGGSTTEAFF.

This clone was recorded at least ten times. The chain links TRBV30 to TRBJ2-6; possibly TRBD2 for D (6 bases). The CDR3 spans 16 residues. The V end lost 0 bases, the J end lost 4 bases, and 13 bases lay between the germline ends. Germline V gives CDR1 GTSNPN, CDR2 SVGIG (reference sequence). The CDR3 loop reads CAWSVGGVTGANVLTF. CDR3 DNA sequence: TGTGCCTGGAGTGTAGGAGGGGTTACAGGGGCCAACGTCCTGACTTTC.